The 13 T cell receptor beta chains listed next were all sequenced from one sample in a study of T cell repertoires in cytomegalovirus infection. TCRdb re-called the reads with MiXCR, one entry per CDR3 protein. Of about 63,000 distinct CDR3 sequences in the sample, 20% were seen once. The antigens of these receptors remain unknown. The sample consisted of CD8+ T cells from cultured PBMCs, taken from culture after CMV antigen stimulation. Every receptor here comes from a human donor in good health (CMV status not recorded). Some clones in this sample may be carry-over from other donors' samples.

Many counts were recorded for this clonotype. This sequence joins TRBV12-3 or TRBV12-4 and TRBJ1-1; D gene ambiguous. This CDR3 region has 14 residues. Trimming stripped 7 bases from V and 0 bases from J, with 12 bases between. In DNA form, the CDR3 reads TGTGCCAGCACCTCAGGACGCTTGAACACTGAAGCTTTCTTT. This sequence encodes CASTSGRLNTEAFF.

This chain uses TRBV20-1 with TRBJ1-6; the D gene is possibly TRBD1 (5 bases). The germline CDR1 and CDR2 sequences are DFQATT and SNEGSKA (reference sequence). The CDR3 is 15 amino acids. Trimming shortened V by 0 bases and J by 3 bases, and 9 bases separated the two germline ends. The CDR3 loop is CSAREGLLYNSPLHF. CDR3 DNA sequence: TGCAGTGCTAGAGAGGGACTGCTCTATAATTCACCCCTCCACTTT.

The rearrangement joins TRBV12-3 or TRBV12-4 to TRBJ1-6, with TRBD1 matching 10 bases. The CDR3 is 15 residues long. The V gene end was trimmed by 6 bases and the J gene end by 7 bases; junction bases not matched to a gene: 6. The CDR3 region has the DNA TGTGCCAGCAGCAGGGACAGGGGATACAATTCACCCCTCCACTTT. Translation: CASSRDRGYNSPLHF.

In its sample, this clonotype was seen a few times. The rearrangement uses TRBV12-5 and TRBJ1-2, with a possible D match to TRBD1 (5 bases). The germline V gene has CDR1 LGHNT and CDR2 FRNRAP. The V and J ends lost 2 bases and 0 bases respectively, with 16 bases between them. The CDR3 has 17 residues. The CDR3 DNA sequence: TGTGCTAGTGGTTTGCCCCAGATGGGGACGGCTAACTATGGCTACACCTTC. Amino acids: CASGLPQMGTANYGYTF.

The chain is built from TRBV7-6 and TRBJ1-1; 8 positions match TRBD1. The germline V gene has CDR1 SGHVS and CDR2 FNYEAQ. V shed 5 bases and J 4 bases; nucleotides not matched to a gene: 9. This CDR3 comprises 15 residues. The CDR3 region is CASSPGTGPSTEAFF. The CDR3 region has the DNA TGTGCCAGCAGCCCAGGGACAGGACCCTCCACTGAAGCTTTCTTT.

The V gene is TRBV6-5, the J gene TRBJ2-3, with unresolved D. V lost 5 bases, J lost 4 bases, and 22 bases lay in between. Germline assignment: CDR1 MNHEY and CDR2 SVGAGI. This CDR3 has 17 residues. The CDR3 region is CASSPLNETTIPDTQYF. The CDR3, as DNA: TGTGCCAGCAGTCCCCTCAATGAGACCACAATCCCAGATACGCAGTATTTT.

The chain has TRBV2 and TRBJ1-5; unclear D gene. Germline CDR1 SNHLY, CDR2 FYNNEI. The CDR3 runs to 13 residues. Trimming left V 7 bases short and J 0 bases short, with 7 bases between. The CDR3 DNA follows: TGTGCCAGCAAAGGAGTTAGCAATCAGCCCCAGCATTTT. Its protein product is CASKGVSNQPQHF.

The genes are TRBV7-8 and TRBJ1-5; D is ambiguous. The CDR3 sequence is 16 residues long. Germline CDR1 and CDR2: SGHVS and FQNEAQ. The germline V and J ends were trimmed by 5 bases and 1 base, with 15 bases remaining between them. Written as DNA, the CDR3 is TGTGCCAGCAGCCCGATCTTGGGGTTGAGCAATCAGCCCCAGCATTTT. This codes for CASSPILGLSNQPQHF.

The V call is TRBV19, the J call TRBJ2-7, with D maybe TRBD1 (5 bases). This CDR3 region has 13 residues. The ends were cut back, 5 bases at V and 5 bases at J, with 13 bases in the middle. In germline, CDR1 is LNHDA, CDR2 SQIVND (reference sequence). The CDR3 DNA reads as TGTGCCAGTAGTGTTTATGGGGCCAACGAGCAGTACTTC. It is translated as CASSVYGANEQYF.

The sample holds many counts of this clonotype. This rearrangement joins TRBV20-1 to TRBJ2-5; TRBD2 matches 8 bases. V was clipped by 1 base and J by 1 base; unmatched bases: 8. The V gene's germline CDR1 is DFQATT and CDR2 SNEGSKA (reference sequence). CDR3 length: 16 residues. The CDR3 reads CSARVGTSRFQETQYF. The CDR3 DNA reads TGCAGTGCTAGAGTGGGGACTAGTCGTTTCCAAGAGACCCAGTACTTC.

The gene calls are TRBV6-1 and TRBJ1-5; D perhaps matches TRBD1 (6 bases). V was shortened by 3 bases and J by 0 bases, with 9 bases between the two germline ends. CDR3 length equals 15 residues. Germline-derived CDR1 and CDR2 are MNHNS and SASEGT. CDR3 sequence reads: CASSETGNSNQPQHF. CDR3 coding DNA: TGTGCCAGCAGTGAGACAGGAAATAGCAATCAGCCCCAGCATTTT.

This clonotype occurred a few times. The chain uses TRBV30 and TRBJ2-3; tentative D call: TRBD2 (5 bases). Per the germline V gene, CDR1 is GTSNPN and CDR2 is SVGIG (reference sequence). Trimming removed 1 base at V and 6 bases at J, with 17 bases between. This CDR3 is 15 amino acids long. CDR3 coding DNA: TGTGCCTGGAGTGAGGTAGAGGGCGAATCTGATACGCAGTATTTT. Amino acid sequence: CAWSEVEGESDTQYF.

The CDR3 region is CATREGTSGYTF. CDR3 nucleotides: TGTGCCACGAGGGAGGGAACGAGCGGCTACACCTTC. The genes are TRBV7-9 and TRBJ1-2; D ambiguous. The V gene lost 10 bases and the J gene lost 8 bases, with 17 bases spanning the gap. The CDR3 length is 12 residues. CDR1 is SEHNR, CDR2 FQNEAQ, per germline (reference sequence).